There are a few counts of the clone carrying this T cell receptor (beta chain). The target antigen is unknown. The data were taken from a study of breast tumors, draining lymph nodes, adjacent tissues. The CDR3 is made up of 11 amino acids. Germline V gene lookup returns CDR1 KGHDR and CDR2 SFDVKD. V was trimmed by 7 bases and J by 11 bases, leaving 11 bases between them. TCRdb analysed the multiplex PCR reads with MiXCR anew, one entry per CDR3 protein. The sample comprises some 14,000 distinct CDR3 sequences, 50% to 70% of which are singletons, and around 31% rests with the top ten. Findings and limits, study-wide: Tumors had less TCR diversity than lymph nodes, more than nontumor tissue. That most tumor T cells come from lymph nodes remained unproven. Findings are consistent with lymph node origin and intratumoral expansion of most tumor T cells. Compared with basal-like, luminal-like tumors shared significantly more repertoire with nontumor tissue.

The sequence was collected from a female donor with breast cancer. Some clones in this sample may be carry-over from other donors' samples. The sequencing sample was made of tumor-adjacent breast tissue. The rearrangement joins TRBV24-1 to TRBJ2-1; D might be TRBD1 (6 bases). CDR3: CATRQGNQQFF. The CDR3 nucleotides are TGTGCCACCAGGCAGGGGAATCAGCAGTTCTTC.